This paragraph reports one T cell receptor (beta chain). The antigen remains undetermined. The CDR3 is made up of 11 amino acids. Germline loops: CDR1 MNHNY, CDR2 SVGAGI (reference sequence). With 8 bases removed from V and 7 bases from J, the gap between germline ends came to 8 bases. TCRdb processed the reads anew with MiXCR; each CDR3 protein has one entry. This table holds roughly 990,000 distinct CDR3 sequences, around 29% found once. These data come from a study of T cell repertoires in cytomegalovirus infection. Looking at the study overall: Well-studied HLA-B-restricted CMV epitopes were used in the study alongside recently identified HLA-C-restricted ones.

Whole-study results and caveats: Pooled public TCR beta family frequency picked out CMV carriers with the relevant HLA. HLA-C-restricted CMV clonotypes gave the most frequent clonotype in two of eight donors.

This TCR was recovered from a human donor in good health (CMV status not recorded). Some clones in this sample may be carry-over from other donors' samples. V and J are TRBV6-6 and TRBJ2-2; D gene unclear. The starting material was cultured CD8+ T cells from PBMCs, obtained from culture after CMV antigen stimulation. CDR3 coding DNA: TGTGCCAGCCTAGGGCGCGGGGAGCTGTTTTTT. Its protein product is CASLGRGELFF.